A single sample gave rise to the 22 T cell receptor beta chains below, sequenced in a study of neoadjuvant anti-PD-1 for oral cavity cancer. Libraries were prepared by immunoSEQ multiplex PCR; TCRdb keeps only in-frame clonotypes and omits some of them. The table includes tens of thousands of clones, more than 65% detected once. The source material was PBMCs, sampled before nivolumab (anti-PD-1) treatment. These receptors came from a person aged 35 to 85 with oral cavity squamous cell carcinoma.

The chain is built from TRBV14 and TRBJ2-2, with unresolved D. CDR1 and CDR2 from the germline V gene are SGHDN and FVKESK. V lost 5 bases to trimming and J lost 4 bases, with 11 bases between them. The CDR3 totals 14 residues. CDR3 sequence: CASSYSRVTGELFF. CDR3 nucleotides: TGTGCCAGCAGCTACTCAAGAGTCACCGGGGAGCTGTTTTTT.

The chain links TRBV18 to TRBJ1-1; 9 nucleotides line up with TRBD1. The germline V gene encodes CDR1 KGHSH and CDR2 LQKENI. V shed 2 bases, J shed 5 bases, and the junction held 9 bases outside the gene matches. This CDR3 is 16 amino acids long. The CDR3 coding sequence is TGTGCCAGCTCACCAGACAGGGGGATTGGCGGAACTGAAGCTTTCTTT. Translated: CASSPDRGIGGTEAFF.

This chain uses TRBV4-1 with TRBJ1-4; 9 bases agree with TRBD1. The CDR3 spans 16 residues. Germline lookup yields CDR1 MGHRA and CDR2 YSYEKL. Unmatched junction bases numbered 7, after V lost 0 bases and J lost 8 bases. The CDR3 DNA follows: TGCGCCAGCAGCCAAGACAAGGGACAGGGCGAGGAAAAACTGTTTTTT. Translation: CASSQDKGQGEEKLFF.

This clone was counted only a few times. The chain carries TRBV19 and TRBJ1-1, with D possibly being TRBD1 (5 bases). The CDR3 is 11 amino acids. V lost 5 bases and J 8 bases, leaving 9 bases between the germline ends. Germline CDR1 is LNHDA and CDR2 is SQIVND (reference sequence). In DNA form, the CDR3 reads TGTGCCAGTAGTGCCAGGGCCGAAGCTTTCTTT. It specifies CASSARAEAFF.

The chain uses TRBV28 and TRBJ1-5; D uncertain. This CDR3 is 15 amino acids long. The germline CDR1 and CDR2 sequences are MDHEN and SYDVKM. V was clipped by 2 bases and J by 4 bases, with 12 bases between them. In nucleotides, the CDR3 is TGTGCCAGCAGTTTAGAAGGGAGCGGGAATCAGCCCCAGCATTTT. Translation gives CASSLEGSGNQPQHF.

The DNA for the CDR3 is TGTGCCAGCAGTGAAAGGCCAAGCAATGAGCAGTTCTTC. It codes for CASSERPSNEQFF. The chain uses TRBV2 and TRBJ2-1; D not certain. Germline V gene data show CDR1 as SNHLY and CDR2 as FYNNEI. The V and J ends lost 2 bases and 6 bases respectively, with 8 bases between them. This CDR3 comprises 13 residues.

The chain joins TRBV9 to TRBJ2-7; TRBD1 agrees at 8 bases. The CDR3 is made up of 14 amino acids. Germline V gene data show CDR1 as SGDLS and CDR2 as YYNGEE. Trimming at V came to 0 bases and at J to 7 bases, leaving 6 bases not matched to a gene. The CDR3 sequence is CASSVGDRLREQYF. DNA for the CDR3: TGTGCCAGCAGCGTAGGGGACAGGCTTCGTGAGCAGTACTTC.

The V call is TRBV30, the J call TRBJ2-3, with D maybe TRBD2 (6 bases). Germline V gene lookup returns CDR1 GTSNPN and CDR2 SVGIG (reference sequence). This CDR3 contains 16 residues. Trimming shortened V by 3 bases and J by 0 bases, and 16 bases separated the two germline ends. In DNA form, the CDR3 reads TGTGCCTGGAGGGAGGGGCTTAGCGGAAGCACAGATACGCAGTATTTT. Its translation: CAWREGLSGSTDTQYF. The full variable domain, in which reference TRBV30 and TRBJ2-3 provide the parts outside the CDR3, is SQTIHQWPATLVQPVGSPLSLECTVEGTSNPNLYWYRQAAGRGLQLLFYSVGIGQISSEVPQNLSASRPQDRQFILSSKKLLLSDSGFYLCAWREGLSGSTDTQYFGPGTRLTVL.

Only a few counts were recorded for this clone. The V call is TRBV4-1, the J call TRBJ1-6, with D unclear. The germline V and J ends were trimmed by 4 bases and 0 bases, with 10 bases remaining between them. CDR3 size: 16 residues. Germline CDR1 reads MGHRA; CDR2 reads YSYEKL. CDR3 bases: TGCGCCAGCAGCCTCCTGCCGAGCTCCTATAATTCACCCCTCCACTTT. Protein sequence: CASSLLPSSYNSPLHF.

This clone was counted a few times. The J gene is TRBJ1-5, the V gene TRBV2; 8 bases match TRBD1. The CDR3 loop spans 16 amino acids. The ends lost 8 bases at V and 2 bases at J; junction bases unmatched: 11. Germline V lookup: CDR1 SNHLY, CDR2 FYNNEI. The CDR3 spells CASGDRSLLGNQPQHF. Here the CDR3 DNA reads TGTGCCAGCGGGGACAGGTCCTTACTGGGCAATCAGCCCCAGCATTTT.

The V gene is TRBV7-9, the J gene TRBJ1-1, with 8 bases fitting TRBD1. V shed 4 bases, J shed 11 bases, and the junction held 15 bases outside the gene matches. From germline, CDR1 is SEHNR and CDR2 FQNEAQ (reference sequence). CDR3 length equals 15 residues. The CDR3: CASSSGQGPAGIAFF. The CDR3 nucleotides are TGTGCCAGCAGCTCCGGACAGGGTCCAGCGGGGATTGCTTTCTTT.

The rearrangement links TRBV19 to TRBJ1-2; weak D call: TRBD1 (6 bases). The CDR3 is made up of 13 amino acids. The germline CDR1 and CDR2 sequences are LNHDA and SQIVND (reference sequence). The germline V and J ends were trimmed by 3 bases and 2 bases, with 7 bases remaining between them. CDR3 nucleotide sequence: TGTGCCAGTAGTATTCAGGGGAACTATGGCTACACCTTC. It yields the protein CASSIQGNYGYTF.

The rearrangement joins TRBV29-1 to TRBJ1-2; 7 positions agree with TRBD1. Germline V gene sequence: CDR1 SQVTM, CDR2 ANQGSEA. Trimming removed 4 bases from V and 8 bases from J; junction bases left unmatched: 13. The CDR3 sequence is 14 residues long. The CDR3 DNA reads as TGCAGCGTTGGGGGTAGACAGGGTGGAAACGGCTACACCTTC. Its translation: CSVGGRQGGNGYTF. Supplemented by reference TRBV29-1 and TRBJ1-2, the full variable domain reads SAVISQKPSRDICQRGTSLTIQCQVDSQVTMMFWYRQQPGQSLTLIATANQGSEATYESGFVIDKFPISRPNLTFSTLTVSNMSPEDSSIYLCSVGGRQGGNGYTFGSGTRLTVV.

This chain uses TRBV5-1 with TRBJ2-2, with 9 bases matching TRBD2. Germline V lookup: CDR1 SGHRS, CDR2 YFSETQ. This CDR3 is built from 17 residues. The junction had 15 bases not matched to a gene; V was cut back by 7 bases and J by 5 bases. The DNA of the CDR3 is TGCGCCAGCGAGGGGGCTCTGAGCGGGAGGAAGACCGGGGAGCTGTTTTTT. It encodes CASEGALSGRKTGELFF.

In this sample, this clone turned up many times. The chain has TRBV7-9 and TRBJ2-3; 14 bases are shared with TRBD2. V dropped 5 bases and J dropped 3; count of bases not matched to a gene: 10. CDR3 length: 18 amino acids. Germline V gene data show CDR1 as SEHNR and CDR2 as FQNEAQ (reference sequence). CDR3 amino acids: CASSPPLGLAGVTDTQYF. CDR3 sequence (DNA): TGTGCCAGCAGCCCTCCCCTGGGACTAGCGGGGGTTACAGATACGCAGTATTTT.

V and J are TRBV30 and TRBJ1-5; D is unclear. Looked up from germline, CDR1 is GTSNPN and CDR2 is SVGIG (reference sequence). V lost 0 bases and J 6 bases, leaving 12 bases between the germline ends. The length of the CDR3 is 14 residues. CDR3 sequence reads: CAWSVALNSQPQHF. For the CDR3, the DNA is TGTGCCTGGAGTGTAGCACTGAATAGTCAGCCCCAGCATTTT.

The V gene is TRBV30, the J gene TRBJ2-1; no firm D call. This CDR3 comprises 11 residues. Germline CDR1 is GTSNPN and CDR2 is SVGIG (reference sequence). Trimming left V 2 bases short and J 8 bases short, with 7 bases between. As DNA, the CDR3 is TGTGCCTGGAGTTGGAGCGATGAGCAGTTCTTC. Protein sequence: CAWSWSDEQFF. Using reference TRBV30 and TRBJ2-1 for the parts outside the CDR3, the full variable domain is SQTIHQWPATLVQPVGSPLSLECTVEGTSNPNLYWYRQAAGRGLQLLFYSVGIGQISSEVPQNLSASRPQDRQFILSSKKLLLSDSGFYLCAWSWSDEQFFGPGTRLTVL.

The rearrangement uses TRBV27 and TRBJ1-5; tentatively, D is TRBD1 (6 bases). The CDR3 spans 16 residues. The germline V gene has CDR1 MNHEY and CDR2 SMNVEV (reference sequence). V lost 0 bases and J 2 bases, leaving 11 bases between the germline ends. CDR3 nucleotides: TGTGCCAGCAGTTTATCAACAGGGAGAGGCAATCAGCCCCAGCATTTT. Translation: CASSLSTGRGNQPQHF.

V is TRBV10-3 and J is TRBJ1-1; D may be TRBD1 (5 bases). V was shortened by 4 bases and J by 0 bases, with 21 bases between the two germline ends. The length of the CDR3 is 18 residues. Germline V gene lookup returns CDR1 ENHRY and CDR2 SYGVKD. In nucleotides, the CDR3 is TGTGCCATCAGTGCGGCCGGGGCAGGCGGAAATCTGAACACTGAAGCTTTCTTT. Its translation is CAISAAGAGGNLNTEAFF.

The table lists this clone with a few counts. The chain couples TRBV19 to TRBJ2-5, with TRBD2 matching 11 bases. Germline trimming cut 4 bases from V and 4 bases from J; bases unmatched to any gene: 14. Germline V CDR1 and CDR2: LNHDA, SQIVND (reference sequence). CDR3 length equals 18 residues. In nucleotides, the CDR3 is TGTGCCAGTAGTACGCGCCTTACTAGCGGGAGACGGGGAGAGACCCAGTACTTC. This translates into CASSTRLTSGRRGETQYF.

The chain recombines TRBV10-2 with TRBJ1-5; 7 positions match TRBD1. V was pared by 6 bases and J by 2 bases, with 4 bases of the junction left unmatched. Germline-derived CDR1 and CDR2 are WSHSY and SAAADI. CDR3 size: 14 residues. In DNA form, the CDR3 reads TGCGCCAGCAGACTCGGACAGGGCAATCAGCCCCAGCATTTT. It is translated as CASRLGQGNQPQHF.

This sequence joins TRBV9 and TRBJ2-1; 7 bases are a match to TRBD2. The CDR3 totals 17 residues. Per germline, CDR1 SGDLS and CDR2 YYNGEE. Trimming cost V 3 bases and J 0 bases; bases outside gene matches: 9. CDR3 amino acids: CASSERVLADSYNEQFF. CDR3 nucleotides: TGTGCCAGCAGCGAGAGGGTTCTAGCGGACTCCTACAATGAGCAGTTCTTC. Complete variable domain (other parts from reference TRBV9 and TRBJ2-1): DSGVTQTPKHLITATGQRVTLRCSPRSGDLSVYWYQQSLDQGLQFLIQYYNGEERAKGNILERFSAQQFPDLHSELNLSSLELGDSALYFCASSERVLADSYNEQFFGPGTRLTVL.